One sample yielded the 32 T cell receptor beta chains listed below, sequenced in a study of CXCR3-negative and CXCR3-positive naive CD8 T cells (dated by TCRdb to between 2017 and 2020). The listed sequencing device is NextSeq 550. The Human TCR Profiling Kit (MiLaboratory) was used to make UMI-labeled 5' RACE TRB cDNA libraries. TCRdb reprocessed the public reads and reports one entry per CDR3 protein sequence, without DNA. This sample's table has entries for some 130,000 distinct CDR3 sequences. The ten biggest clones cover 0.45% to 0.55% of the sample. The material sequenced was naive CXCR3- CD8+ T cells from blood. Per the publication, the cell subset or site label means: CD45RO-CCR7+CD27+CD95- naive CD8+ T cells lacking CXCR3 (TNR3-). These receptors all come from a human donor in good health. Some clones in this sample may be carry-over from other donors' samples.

The CDR3 reads CASSKDSSYNEQFF. This rearrangement joins TRBV19 to TRBJ2-1. The germline V gene has CDR1 LNHDA and CDR2 SQIVND (reference sequence). The CDR3 spans 14 residues.

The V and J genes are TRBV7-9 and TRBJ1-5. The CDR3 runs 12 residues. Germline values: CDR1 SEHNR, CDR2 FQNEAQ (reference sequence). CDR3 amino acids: CASSLDNQPQHF.

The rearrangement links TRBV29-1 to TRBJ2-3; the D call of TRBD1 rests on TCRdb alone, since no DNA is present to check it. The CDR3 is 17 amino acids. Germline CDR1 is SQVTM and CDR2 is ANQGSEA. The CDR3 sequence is CSVVQWDSDFGTDTQYF.

The CDR3 here is CSVQGTRWENIQYF. The chain joins TRBV29-1 to TRBJ2-4; lacking DNA, the TRBD1 call made by TCRdb goes unchecked. The germline CDR1 and CDR2 sequences are SQVTM and ANQGSEA. The CDR3 runs 14 residues.

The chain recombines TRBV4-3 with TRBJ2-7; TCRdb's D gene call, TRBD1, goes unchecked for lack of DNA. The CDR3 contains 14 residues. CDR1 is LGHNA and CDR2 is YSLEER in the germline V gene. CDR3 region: CASSQAPGNYEQYF.

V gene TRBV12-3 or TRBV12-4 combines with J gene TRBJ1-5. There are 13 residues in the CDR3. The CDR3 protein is CASSSGGAQPQHF.

The CDR3 sequence: CASSLDRAYNEQFF. The chain has TRBV28 and TRBJ2-1; TCRdb calls TRBD1, which cannot be checked without DNA. Germline CDR1 reads MDHEN; CDR2 reads SYDVKM. This CDR3 comprises 14 residues.

CDR3 loop: CASSLDAGGSGNEQFF. The rearrangement uses TRBV5-1 and TRBJ2-1; TCRdb's D call, TRBD2, is unchecked because there is no DNA. The CDR3 covers 16 residues. Germline V gene data show CDR1 as SGHRS and CDR2 as YFSETQ.

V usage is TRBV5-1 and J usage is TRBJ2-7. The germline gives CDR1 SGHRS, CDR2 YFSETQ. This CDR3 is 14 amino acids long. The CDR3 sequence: CASSFASGSYEQYF.

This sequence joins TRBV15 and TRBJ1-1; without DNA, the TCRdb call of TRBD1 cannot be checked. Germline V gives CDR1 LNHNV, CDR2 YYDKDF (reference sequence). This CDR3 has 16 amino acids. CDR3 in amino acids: CATSGGDSPSHTEAFF.

The CDR3 sequence is CSVLAGSYGQYF. The V call is TRBV29-1, the J call TRBJ2-7; the D call from TCRdb, TRBD2, cannot be confirmed without DNA. The CDR3 is 12 residues long. Germline-derived CDR1 and CDR2 are SQVTM and ANQGSEA.

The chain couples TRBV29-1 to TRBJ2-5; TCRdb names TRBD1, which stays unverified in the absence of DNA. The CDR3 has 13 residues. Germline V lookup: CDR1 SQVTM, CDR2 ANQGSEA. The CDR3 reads CSVVWGIGETQYF.

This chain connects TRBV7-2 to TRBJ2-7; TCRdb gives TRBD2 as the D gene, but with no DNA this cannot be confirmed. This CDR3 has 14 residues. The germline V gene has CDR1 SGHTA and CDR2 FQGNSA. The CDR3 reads CASSQPGGFYEQYF.

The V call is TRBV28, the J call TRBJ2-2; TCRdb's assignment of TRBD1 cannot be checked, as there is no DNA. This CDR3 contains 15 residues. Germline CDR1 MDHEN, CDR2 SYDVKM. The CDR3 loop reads CASSWRGRNAGELFF.

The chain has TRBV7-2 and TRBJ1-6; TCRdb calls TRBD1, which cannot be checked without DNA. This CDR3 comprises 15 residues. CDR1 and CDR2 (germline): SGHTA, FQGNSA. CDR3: CASSGDRGTGSPLHF.

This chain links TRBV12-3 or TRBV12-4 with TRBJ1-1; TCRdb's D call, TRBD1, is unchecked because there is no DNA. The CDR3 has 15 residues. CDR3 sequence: CASRPNRGTHTEAFF.

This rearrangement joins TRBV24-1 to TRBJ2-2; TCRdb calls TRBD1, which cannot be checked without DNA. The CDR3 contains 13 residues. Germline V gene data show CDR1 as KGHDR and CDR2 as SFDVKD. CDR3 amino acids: CATSDRGAGELFF.

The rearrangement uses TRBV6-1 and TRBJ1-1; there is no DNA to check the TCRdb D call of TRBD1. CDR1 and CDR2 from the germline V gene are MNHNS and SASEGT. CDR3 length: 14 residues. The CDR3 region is CASSPGVMNTEAFF.

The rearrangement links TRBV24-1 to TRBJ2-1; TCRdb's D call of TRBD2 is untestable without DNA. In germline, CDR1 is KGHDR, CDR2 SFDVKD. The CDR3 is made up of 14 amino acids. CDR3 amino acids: CATESGGAGNEQFF.

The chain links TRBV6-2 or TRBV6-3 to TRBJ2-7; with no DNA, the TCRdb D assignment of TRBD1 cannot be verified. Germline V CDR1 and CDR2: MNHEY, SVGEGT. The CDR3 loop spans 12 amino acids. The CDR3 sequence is CASSYSRDILYF.

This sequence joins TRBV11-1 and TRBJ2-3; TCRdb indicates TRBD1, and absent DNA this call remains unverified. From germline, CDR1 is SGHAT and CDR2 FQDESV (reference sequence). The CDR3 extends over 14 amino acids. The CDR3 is CASSSLLQADTQYF.

This CDR3 is CASSLWISSYNEQFF. This sequence joins TRBV27 and TRBJ2-1. Germline V gene sequence: CDR1 MNHEY, CDR2 SMNVEV (reference sequence). The CDR3 sequence is 15 residues long.

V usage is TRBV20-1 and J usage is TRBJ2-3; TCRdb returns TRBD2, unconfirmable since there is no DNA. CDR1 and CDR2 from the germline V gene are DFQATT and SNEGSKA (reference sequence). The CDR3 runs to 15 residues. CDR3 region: CSARDWRGRTNTQYF.

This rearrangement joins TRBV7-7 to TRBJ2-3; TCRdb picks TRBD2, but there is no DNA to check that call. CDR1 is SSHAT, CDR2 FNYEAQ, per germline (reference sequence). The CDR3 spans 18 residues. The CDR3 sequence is CASSDSSGGPPFTDTQYF.

The CDR3: CASSERDRRSSYEQYF. The chain recombines TRBV2 with TRBJ2-7; TCRdb proposes TRBD1, but this gene call is untestable without DNA. The CDR3 contains 16 residues. Germline V CDR1 and CDR2: SNHLY, FYNNEI.

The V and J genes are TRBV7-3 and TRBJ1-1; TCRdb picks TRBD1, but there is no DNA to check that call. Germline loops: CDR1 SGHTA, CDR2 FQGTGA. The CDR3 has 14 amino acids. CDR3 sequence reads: CASSPHGPGTEAFF. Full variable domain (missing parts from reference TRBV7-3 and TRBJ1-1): GAGVSQTPSNKVTEKGKYVELRCDPISGHTALYWYRQSLGQGPEFLIYFQGTGAADDSGLPNDRFFAVRPEGSVSTLKIQRTERGDSAVYLCASSPHGPGTEAFFGQGTRLTVV.

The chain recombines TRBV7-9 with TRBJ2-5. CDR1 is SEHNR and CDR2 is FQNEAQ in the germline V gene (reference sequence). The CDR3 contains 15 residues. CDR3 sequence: CASSLGTYLEKTQYF.

CDR3 sequence reads: CASSQGPQPTYEQYF. The V gene is TRBV4-1, the J gene TRBJ2-7. The CDR3 sequence is 15 residues long. The germline CDR1 and CDR2 sequences are MGHRA and YSYEKL.

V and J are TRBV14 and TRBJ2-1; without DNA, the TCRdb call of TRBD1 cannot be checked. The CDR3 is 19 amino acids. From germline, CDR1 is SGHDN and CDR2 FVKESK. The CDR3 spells CASSQENSPRKAAYNEQFF.

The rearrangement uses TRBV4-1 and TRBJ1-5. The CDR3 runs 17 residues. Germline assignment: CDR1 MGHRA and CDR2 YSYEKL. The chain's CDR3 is CASSQMSGWATNQPQHF.

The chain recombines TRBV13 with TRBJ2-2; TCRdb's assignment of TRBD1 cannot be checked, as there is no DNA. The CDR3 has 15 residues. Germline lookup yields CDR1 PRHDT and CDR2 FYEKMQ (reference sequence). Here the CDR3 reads CASSFGTGGTGELFF.

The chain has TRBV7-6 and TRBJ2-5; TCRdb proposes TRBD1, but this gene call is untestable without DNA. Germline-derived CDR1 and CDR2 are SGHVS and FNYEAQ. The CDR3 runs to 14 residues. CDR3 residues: CASSFKGVGETQYF. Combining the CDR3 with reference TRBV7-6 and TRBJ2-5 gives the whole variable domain GAGVSQSPRYKVTKRGQDVALRCDPISGHVSLYWYRQALGQGPEFLTYFNYEAQQDKSGLPNDRFSAERPEGSISTLTIQRTEQRDSAMYRCASSFKGVGETQYFGPGTRLLVL.